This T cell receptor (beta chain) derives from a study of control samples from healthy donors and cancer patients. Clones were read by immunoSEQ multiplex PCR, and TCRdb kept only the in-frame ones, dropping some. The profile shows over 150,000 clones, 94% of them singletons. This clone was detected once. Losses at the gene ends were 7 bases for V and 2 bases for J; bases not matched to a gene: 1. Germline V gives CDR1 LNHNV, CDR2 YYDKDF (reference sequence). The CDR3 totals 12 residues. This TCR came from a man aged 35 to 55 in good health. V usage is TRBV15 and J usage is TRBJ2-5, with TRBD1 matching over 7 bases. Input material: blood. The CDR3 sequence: CATTRGQETQYF. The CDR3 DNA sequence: TGTGCCACCACCAGGGGGCAAGAGACCCAGTACTTC.